Below are 22 T cell receptor beta chains sequenced from a single sample in a study of blood T cell repertoires in COVID-19. The method was immunoSEQ multiplex PCR; TCRdb's version includes in-frame clones alone and lacks a portion of them. The sample holds fewer than 250,000 clones; about four fifths are singletons and the top ten take 3% to 4.5%. The specimen was PBMCs or T cells enriched from blood (not recorded which). The source is a woman aged 40 to 55 who had been exposed to COVID-19.

The J gene is TRBJ2-5, the V gene TRBV20-1, with D unclear. Germline CDR1 DFQATT, CDR2 SNEGSKA (reference sequence). CDR3 length: 10 residues. The V end lost 6 bases, the J end lost 5 bases, and 7 bases lay between the germline ends. The CDR3 DNA is TGCAGTGCCCCTAGTGAGACCCAGTACTTC. This gives the protein CSAPSETQYF.

This chain links TRBV7-8 with TRBJ1-2; D call uncertain. Germline V CDR1 and CDR2: SGHVS, FQNEAQ. V was cut by 1 base and J by 14 bases, with 23 bases left in between. The CDR3 is 15 residues long. The chain's CDR3 is CASSLVVAGEGAYTF. CDR3 nucleotides: TGTGCCAGCAGCTTAGTTGTGGCCGGAGAAGGAGCTTATACCTTC.

The chain combines TRBV3-1 (or the pseudogene TRBV3-2) with TRBJ1-6; D uncertain. Germline assignment: CDR1 LGHDT and CDR2 YNNKEL (reference sequence). The CDR3 consists of 13 residues. V was clipped by 0 bases and J by 14 bases, with 11 bases between them. The CDR3 coding sequence is TGTGCCAGCAGCCAAGATTGGGAGAAAACCCTCCACTTT. This gives the protein CASSQDWEKTLHF.

The V and J genes are TRBV5-4 and TRBJ1-1; D remains unclear. Trimming removed 4 bases at V and 2 bases at J, with 21 bases between. The germline CDR1 and CDR2 sequences are SGHNT and YYREEE (reference sequence). The CDR3 totals 17 residues. CDR3 loop: CASSSEAGLDINTEAFF. The CDR3 DNA is TGTGCCAGCAGCAGCGAGGCGGGGTTGGATATAAACACTGAAGCTTTCTTT.

In its sample, this clone was seen many times. The rearrangement joins TRBV4-3 to TRBJ2-2, with 10 bases fitting TRBD2. V shed 4 bases, J shed 1 base, and the junction held 0 bases outside the gene matches. The length of the CDR3 is 15 residues. Looked up from germline, CDR1 is LGHNA and CDR2 is YSLEER. The CDR3 region has the DNA TGCGCCAGCAGCCTAGCGGGGGGGAACACCGGGGAGCTGTTTTTT. It translates to CASSLAGGNTGELFF.

The rearrangement joins TRBV11-2 to TRBJ2-1; D perhaps matches TRBD1 (5 bases). V lost 6 bases to trimming and J lost 3 bases, with 15 bases between them. The CDR3 spans 15 residues. CDR1 is SGHAT and CDR2 is FQNNGV in the germline V gene. The CDR3 spells CASSPRQGGYNEQFF. In nucleotides, the CDR3 is TGTGCCAGCAGTCCCCGGCAGGGTGGCTACAATGAGCAGTTCTTC.

Notes on this clone: This sample also contains other DNA sequences that code for the same CDR3. This chain uses TRBV27 with TRBJ2-5; D may be TRBD2 (6 bases). Per germline, CDR1 MNHEY and CDR2 SMNVEV (reference sequence). The CDR3 length is 14 residues. Between the trimmed V and J ends, which lost 0 bases and 5 bases, there was a span of 10 bases. The CDR3 here is CASSLSGTVETQYF. CDR3 DNA: TGTGCCAGCAGTTTATCTGGGACTGTTGAGACCCAGTACTTC.

V gene TRBV6-5 combines with J gene TRBJ1-5; possibly TRBD1 for D (6 bases). The germline V and J ends were trimmed by 5 bases and 7 bases, with 12 bases remaining between them. Looked up from germline, CDR1 is MNHEY and CDR2 is SVGAGI. The CDR3 runs to 13 residues. In DNA, the CDR3 is TGTGCCAGCAGTCAACAGGGAAGACAGCCCCAGCATTTT. It specifies CASSQQGRQPQHF.

The chain links TRBV5-5 to TRBJ1-2; possibly TRBD1 for D (5 bases). In germline, CDR1 is SGHKS, CDR2 YYEKEE (reference sequence). The CDR3 is 15 residues long. Trimming took off 0 bases at V and 3 bases at J, with 12 bases between the two ends. The CDR3 here is CASSLVPGQDYGYTF. CDR3 in DNA: TGTGCCAGCAGCTTGGTACCAGGGCAAGACTATGGCTACACCTTC.

The chain has TRBV7-2 and TRBJ2-3; 11 bases fit TRBD2. J lost 1 base, V lost 4 bases, and 10 bases had no gene match. The CDR3 length is 18 residues. Germline lookup yields CDR1 SGHTA and CDR2 FQGNSA. CDR3 loop: CASSSPRLAGTRTDTQYF. CDR3 sequence (DNA): TGTGCCAGCAGCTCCCCCCGACTAGCGGGGACCCGCACAGATACGCAGTATTTT.

This chain links TRBV29-1 with TRBJ1-2, with D possibly being TRBD1 (6 bases). Germline V gives CDR1 SQVTM, CDR2 ANQGSEA. The CDR3 totals 13 residues. The V end lost 5 bases, the J end lost 6 bases, and 16 bases lay between the germline ends. The CDR3 protein is CSVRVQGTDGYTF. The DNA of the CDR3 is TGCAGCGTTCGAGTACAGGGAACTGATGGCTACACCTTC.

The chain couples TRBV4-2 to TRBJ2-3; no clear D gene. The V gene's germline CDR1 is LGHNA and CDR2 YNFKEQ. Trimming removed 4 bases from V and 2 bases from J, with 7 bases in between. The CDR3 covers 13 residues. The CDR3 reads CASSPRVTDTQYF. CDR3 nucleotide sequence: TGTGCCAGCAGCCCACGGGTCACAGATACGCAGTATTTT.

The V gene is TRBV14, the J gene TRBJ1-1; a possible D gene is TRBD1 (5 bases). This CDR3 comprises 13 residues. CDR1 is SGHDN and CDR2 is FVKESK in the germline V gene. V lost 10 bases and J 2 bases, leaving 14 bases between the germline ends. CDR3 loop: CATALGGNTEAFF. CDR3 bases: TGTGCCACCGCATTGGGGGGAAACACTGAAGCTTTCTTT.

This clone was seen only a few times. The V gene is TRBV18, the J gene TRBJ1-6; tentatively, D is TRBD1 (6 bases). The V gene's germline CDR1 is KGHSH and CDR2 LQKENI. The V gene lost 3 bases and the J gene lost 5 bases, with 11 bases spanning the gap. The CDR3 consists of 15 residues. The CDR3 is CASSPLQGDNSPLHF. Written as DNA, the CDR3 is TGTGCCAGCTCACCCCTACAGGGAGATAATTCACCCCTCCACTTT.

The CDR3 DNA follows: TGTGCCAGCAGTTCGCAGGGTCGGAGCGATGGCTACACCTTC. This sequence encodes CASSSQGRSDGYTF. This chain links TRBV6-5 with TRBJ1-2; possibly TRBD1 for D (5 bases). The CDR3 is 14 residues long. Germline loops: CDR1 MNHEY, CDR2 SVGAGI. The V and J ends lost 4 bases and 6 bases respectively, with 15 bases between them.

The rearrangement links TRBV7-2 to TRBJ2-5; D uncertain. Trimming removed 3 bases from V and 1 base from J, with 6 bases in between. CDR3 size: 13 residues. Germline values: CDR1 SGHTA, CDR2 FQGNSA. The CDR3 sequence is CASSFYSQETQYF. The CDR3 DNA is TGTGCCAGCAGCTTTTACAGCCAAGAGACCCAGTACTTC.

CDR3 sequence (DNA): TGTGCCAGCAGTCTGCACAGGGACGGGCTTGACTATGGCTACACCTTC. It yields the protein CASSLHRDGLDYGYTF. The rearrangement joins TRBV28 to TRBJ1-2; D may be TRBD1 (6 bases). V lost 5 bases, J lost 3 bases, and 19 bases lay in between. In germline, CDR1 is MDHEN, CDR2 SYDVKM. This CDR3 region has 16 residues.

The genes are TRBV7-2 and TRBJ2-3; 8 nucleotides line up with TRBD2. CDR3 length equals 14 residues. V lost 3 bases, J lost 6 bases, and 5 bases stayed unmatched. Germline CDR1 reads SGHTA; CDR2 reads FQGNSA. Written as DNA, the CDR3 is TGTGCCAGCAGCTTGGCGGGGGGAGGGGATACGCAGTATTTT. Translation gives CASSLAGGGDTQYF.

Only one count was recorded for this clone. The CDR3 DNA reads as TGTGCCAGCAGCGTACGACAGGGTCGGGAGACCCAGTACTTC. Translation gives CASSVRQGRETQYF. The J gene is TRBJ2-5, the V gene TRBV7-2, with 7 positions matching TRBD1. This CDR3 has 14 residues. Trimming removed 5 bases from V and 5 bases from J; junction bases left unmatched: 8. Germline V gene data show CDR1 as SGHTA and CDR2 as FQGNSA.

J is TRBJ2-7 and V is TRBV18; TRBD2 aligns across 8 bases. The V segment lost 3 bases and the J segment 2 bases; nucleotides outside the gene matches: 3. Germline CDR1 is KGHSH and CDR2 is LQKENI. The CDR3 runs 14 residues. The CDR3 bases are TGTGCCAGCTCACCCAGCGGGGGCCCCTACGAGCAGTACTTC. Amino acids: CASSPSGGPYEQYF.

A note on this clone: Other DNA sequences from this sample encode an identical CDR3 as well. This sequence joins TRBV5-1 and TRBJ1-1; D gene unclear. Deletions cut 0 bases from V and 0 bases from J, with 6 bases between. Germline CDR1 reads SGHRS; CDR2 reads YFSETQ. The CDR3 is 14 amino acids. The CDR3 region is CASSLGLLNTEAFF. The CDR3 DNA sequence: TGCGCCAGCAGCTTGGGGCTCCTGAACACTGAAGCTTTCTTT.

This clone was seen at least ten times. The J gene is TRBJ1-5, the V gene TRBV18; D is possibly TRBD1 (6 bases). The CDR3 is 16 residues long. Germline lookup yields CDR1 KGHSH and CDR2 LQKENI. The V and J ends lost 3 bases and 0 bases respectively, with 12 bases between them. CDR3 in DNA: TGTGCCAGCTCACCCGACAGGCCTGATAGCAATCAGCCCCAGCATTTT. It specifies CASSPDRPDSNQPQHF.